One sample yielded the 4 T cell receptor beta chains listed below, sequenced in a study of T cells after yellow fever vaccination. TCRdb redid the calling of the 5' RACE reads with MiXCR, one entry per CDR3 protein. The table has 300,000 to 400,000 distinct CDR3 sequences, 3% to 4.5% seen once; the top ten hold 24%. Sequencing was performed on PBMCs, taken 5 days after the yellow fever booster vaccination. Receptors originate from a man aged 18 to 29 who received the YFV17D yellow fever vaccine.

This rearrangement joins TRBV12-3 or TRBV12-4 to TRBJ2-4; no definite D call. Between the trimmed V and J ends, which lost 8 bases and 0 bases, there was a span of 14 bases. This CDR3 spans 15 amino acids. For the CDR3, the DNA is TGTGCCAGCTGCAGGAATAAGGCAGCCAAAAACATTCAGTACTTC. Protein product: CASCRNKAAKNIQYF.

The chain couples TRBV20-1 to TRBJ1-5; the match to TRBD1 covers 9 bases. With V trimmed by 0 bases and J by 4 bases, 10 bases remained unmatched. CDR3 length equals 17 residues. Germline values: CDR1 DFQATT, CDR2 SNEGSKA (reference sequence). The CDR3 loop is CSARDPFGTGTNQPQHF. DNA of the CDR3: TGCAGTGCTAGAGACCCCTTTGGGACAGGGACGAATCAGCCCCAGCATTTT.

There are many counts of this clonotype. V gene TRBV6-1 combines with J gene TRBJ2-5; 8 bases match TRBD2. Germline CDR1 MNHNS, CDR2 SASEGT. CDR3 size: 17 residues. After removal of 5 bases from V and 2 bases from J, the junction contained 13 bases not matched to a gene. As DNA, the CDR3 is TGTGCCAGCAGTAGGGGGACTCTAGCGGGTTATCAAGAGACCCAGTACTTC. The encoded protein is CASSRGTLAGYQETQYF.

In this sample, this clonotype turned up many times. This sequence joins TRBV4-3 and TRBJ1-1; the D gene is possibly TRBD1 (6 bases). The CDR3 covers 15 residues. Trimming shortened V by 0 bases and J by 5 bases, and 13 bases separated the two germline ends. CDR1 is LGHNA, CDR2 YSLEER, per germline. CDR3 in DNA: TGCGCCAGCAGCCAAGATACCGGGGGGCTGACTGAAGCTTTCTTT. It encodes CASSQDTGGLTEAFF.